The text below deals with one T cell receptor (beta chain). The source of the sample is a study of blood T cell repertoires in COVID-19. The table came from immunoSEQ multiplex PCR; TCRdb's copy has only in-frame clones and leaves some out. The data show 270,000 or so clones, about 87% seen once. The receptor comes from a woman under 40 with acute COVID-19. Sequencing used PBMCs or T cells enriched from blood (not recorded which).

CDR3 residues: CASSLGQSGKGETQYF. The CDR3 bases are TGTGCCAGCAGTCTCGGCCAAAGCGGGAAAGGAGAGACCCAGTACTTC. The V and J genes are TRBV28 and TRBJ2-5, with TRBD2 identical over 7 bases. V lost 5 bases and J lost 4; bases outside the gene matches: 13. The CDR3 is made up of 16 amino acids. CDR1 and CDR2 (germline): MDHEN, SYDVKM. Looking up the rest from reference TRBV28 and TRBJ2-5 gives the full variable domain: DVKVTQSSRYLVKRTGEKVFLECVQDMDHENMFWYRQDPGLGLRLIYFSYDVKMKEKGDIPEGYSVSREKKERFSLILESASTNQTSMYLCASSLGQSGKGETQYFGPGTRLLVL.